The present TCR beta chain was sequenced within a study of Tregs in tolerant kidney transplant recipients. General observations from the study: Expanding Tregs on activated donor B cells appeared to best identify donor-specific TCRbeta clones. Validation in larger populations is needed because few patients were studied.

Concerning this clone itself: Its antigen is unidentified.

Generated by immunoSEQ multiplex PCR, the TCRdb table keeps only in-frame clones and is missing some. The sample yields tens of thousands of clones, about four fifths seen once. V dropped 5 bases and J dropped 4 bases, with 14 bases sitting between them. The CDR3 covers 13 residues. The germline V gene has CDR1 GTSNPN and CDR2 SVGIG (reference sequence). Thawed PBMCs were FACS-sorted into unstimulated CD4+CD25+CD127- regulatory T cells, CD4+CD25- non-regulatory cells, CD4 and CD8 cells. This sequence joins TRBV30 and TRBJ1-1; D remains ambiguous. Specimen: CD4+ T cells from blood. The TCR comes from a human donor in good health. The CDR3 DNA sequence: TGTGCCTGGGGCACTCGATCCGGCACTGAAGCTTTCTTT. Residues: CAWGTRSGTEAFF.